A single T cell receptor beta chain is shown here with its context. Profiling relied on immunoSEQ multiplex PCR, and the TCRdb table lists in-frame clones only, not all of them. The table includes roughly 79,000 clones, 92% detected once. Patients who had autoimmune disease history or got systemic immunosuppression were left out. The sample is drawn from a study of OX40 agonist ivuxolimab in advanced cancers. Germline V CDR1 and CDR2: SNHLY, FYNNEI. The ends lost 6 bases at V and 3 bases at J; junction bases unmatched: 6. The CDR3 loop spans 15 amino acids. This chain connects TRBV2 to TRBJ2-7; 12 bases fit TRBD2. The sequence was obtained from an adult with an advanced solid tumor such as melanoma, head and neck, liver or kidney cancer. Sequenced here: CD4+ or CD8+ T cells sorted from blood, sampled in a trial of the OX40 agonist ivuxolimab. In DNA, the CDR3 is TGTGCCAGCAGAAGACTAGCGGGAGTAGACTACGAGCAGTACTTC. Encoded protein: CASRRLAGVDYEQYF.